This T cell receptor (beta chain) stems from a study of neoadjuvant anti-PD-1 for oral cavity cancer. Study-wide results and caveats: Treg/Th17 ratio rose with pretreatment blood and fell with post-treatment tumor TCRbeta clonality.

This clone was observed a single time. Its antigen is not known. V was clipped by 5 bases and J by 3 bases, with 10 bases between them. Germline V gives CDR1 SEHNR, CDR2 FQNEAQ (reference sequence). CDR3 length equals 13 residues. Profiling relied on immunoSEQ multiplex PCR, and the TCRdb table lists in-frame clones only, not all of them. The sample lists around 30,000 clones, roughly 89% occurring once. The clonotype originates from a person aged 35-79 years with oral cavity squamous cell carcinoma. The chain uses TRBV7-9 and TRBJ2-5; D is ambiguous. The source was PBMCs, collected before nivolumab (anti-PD-1) treatment. Here the CDR3 DNA reads TGTGCCAGCAGCCCAGGACGGAAAGAGACCCAGTACTTC. Translated: CASSPGRKETQYF.